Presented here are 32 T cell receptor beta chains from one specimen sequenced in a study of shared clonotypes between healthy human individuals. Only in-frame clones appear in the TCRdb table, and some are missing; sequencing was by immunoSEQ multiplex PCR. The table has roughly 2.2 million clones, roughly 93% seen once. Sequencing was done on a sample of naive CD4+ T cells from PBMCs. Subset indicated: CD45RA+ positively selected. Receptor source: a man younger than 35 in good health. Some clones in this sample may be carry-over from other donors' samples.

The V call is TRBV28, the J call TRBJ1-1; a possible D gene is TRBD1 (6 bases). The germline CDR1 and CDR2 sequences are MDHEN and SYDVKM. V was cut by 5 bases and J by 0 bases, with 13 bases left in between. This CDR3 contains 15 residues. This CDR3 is CASSLLDRVNTEAFF. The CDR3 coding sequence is TGTGCCAGCAGTCTTTTGGACAGAGTGAACACTGAAGCTTTCTTT.

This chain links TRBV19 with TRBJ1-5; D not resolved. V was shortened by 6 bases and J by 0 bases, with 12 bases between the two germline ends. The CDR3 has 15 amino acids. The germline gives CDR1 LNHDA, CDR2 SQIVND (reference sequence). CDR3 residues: CASSLGRVSNQPQHF. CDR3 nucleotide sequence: TGTGCCAGTAGCCTCGGACGGGTTAGCAATCAGCCCCAGCATTTT.

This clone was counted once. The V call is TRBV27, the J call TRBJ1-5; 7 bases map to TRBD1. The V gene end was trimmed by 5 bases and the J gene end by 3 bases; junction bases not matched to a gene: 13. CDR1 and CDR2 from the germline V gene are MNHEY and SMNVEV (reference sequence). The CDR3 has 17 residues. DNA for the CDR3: TGTGCCAGCAGTCCGACCGACCGGGACAGCTTCAATCAGCCCCAGCATTTT. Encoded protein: CASSPTDRDSFNQPQHF.

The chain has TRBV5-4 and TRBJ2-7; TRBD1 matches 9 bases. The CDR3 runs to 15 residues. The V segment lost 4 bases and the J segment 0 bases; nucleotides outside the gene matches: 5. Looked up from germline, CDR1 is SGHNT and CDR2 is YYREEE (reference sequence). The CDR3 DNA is TGTGCCAGCAGCGCCGGGACAGGGTTCTCCTACGAGCAGTACTTC. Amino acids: CASSAGTGFSYEQYF.

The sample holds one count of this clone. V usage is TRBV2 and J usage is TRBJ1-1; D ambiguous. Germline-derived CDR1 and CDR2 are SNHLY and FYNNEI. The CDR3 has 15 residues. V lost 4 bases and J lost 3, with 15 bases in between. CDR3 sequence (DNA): TGTGCCAGCAGTGCAGACCCCATGAAGGACACTGAAGCTTTCTTT. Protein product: CASSADPMKDTEAFF.

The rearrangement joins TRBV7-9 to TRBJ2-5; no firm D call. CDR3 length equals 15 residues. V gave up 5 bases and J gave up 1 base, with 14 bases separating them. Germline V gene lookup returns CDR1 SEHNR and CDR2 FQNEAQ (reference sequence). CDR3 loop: CASSPLLGAQETQYF. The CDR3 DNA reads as TGTGCCAGCAGCCCTCTCTTAGGAGCCCAAGAGACCCAGTACTTC.

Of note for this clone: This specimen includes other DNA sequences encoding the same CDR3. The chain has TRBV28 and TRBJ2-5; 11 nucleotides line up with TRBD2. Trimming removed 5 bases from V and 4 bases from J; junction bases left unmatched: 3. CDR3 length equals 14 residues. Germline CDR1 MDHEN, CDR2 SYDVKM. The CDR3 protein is CASSLAGGRETQYF. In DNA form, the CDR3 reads TGTGCCAGCAGTCTAGCGGGAGGTAGAGAGACCCAGTACTTC.

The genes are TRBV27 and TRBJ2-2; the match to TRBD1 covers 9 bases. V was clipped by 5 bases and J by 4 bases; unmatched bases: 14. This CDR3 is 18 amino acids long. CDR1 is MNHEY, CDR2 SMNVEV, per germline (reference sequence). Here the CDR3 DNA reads TGTGCCAGCAGTCCACACGTCCCGGGACAGGGTCTCACCGGGGAGCTGTTTTTT. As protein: CASSPHVPGQGLTGELFF.

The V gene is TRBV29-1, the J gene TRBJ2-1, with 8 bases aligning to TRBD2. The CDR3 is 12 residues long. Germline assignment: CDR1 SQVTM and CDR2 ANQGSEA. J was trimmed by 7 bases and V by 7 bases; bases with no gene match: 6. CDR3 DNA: TGCAGCGCCGGGGGGGGTTTGAATGAGCAGTTCTTC. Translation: CSAGGGLNEQFF.

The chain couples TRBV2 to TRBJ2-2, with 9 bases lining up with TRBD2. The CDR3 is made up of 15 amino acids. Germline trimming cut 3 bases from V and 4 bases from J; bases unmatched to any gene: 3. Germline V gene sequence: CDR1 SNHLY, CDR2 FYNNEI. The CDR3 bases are TGTGCCAGCAGTGAGGCGGGAGGGCCCACCGGGGAGCTGTTTTTT. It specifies CASSEAGGPTGELFF.

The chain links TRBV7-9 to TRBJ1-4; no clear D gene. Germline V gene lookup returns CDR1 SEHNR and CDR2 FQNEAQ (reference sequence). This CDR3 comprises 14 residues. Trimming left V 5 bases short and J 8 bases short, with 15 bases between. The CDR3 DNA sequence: TGTGCCAGCAGCCGTTACGGAGAAGGCGAAAAACTGTTTTTT. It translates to CASSRYGEGEKLFF.

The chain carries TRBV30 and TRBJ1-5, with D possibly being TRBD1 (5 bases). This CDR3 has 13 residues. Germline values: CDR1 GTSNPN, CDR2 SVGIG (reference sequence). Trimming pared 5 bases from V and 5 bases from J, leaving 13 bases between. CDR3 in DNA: TGTGCCTGGGCGGCAGGGAACGATCAGCCCCAGCATTTT. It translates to CAWAAGNDQPQHF.

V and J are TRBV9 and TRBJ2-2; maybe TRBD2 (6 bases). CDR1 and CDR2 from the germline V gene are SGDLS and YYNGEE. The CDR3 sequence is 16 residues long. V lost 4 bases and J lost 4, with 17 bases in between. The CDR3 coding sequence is TGTGCCAGCAGCACCCGGGTGCGGGGCGTCACCGGGGAGCTGTTTTTT. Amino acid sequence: CASSTRVRGVTGELFF.

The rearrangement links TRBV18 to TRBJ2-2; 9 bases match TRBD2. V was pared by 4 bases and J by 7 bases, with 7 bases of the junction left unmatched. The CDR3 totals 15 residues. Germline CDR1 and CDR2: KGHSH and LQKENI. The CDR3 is CASSLLAGSGGELFF. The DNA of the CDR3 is TGTGCCAGCTCACTTCTAGCGGGATCCGGCGGGGAGCTGTTTTTT.

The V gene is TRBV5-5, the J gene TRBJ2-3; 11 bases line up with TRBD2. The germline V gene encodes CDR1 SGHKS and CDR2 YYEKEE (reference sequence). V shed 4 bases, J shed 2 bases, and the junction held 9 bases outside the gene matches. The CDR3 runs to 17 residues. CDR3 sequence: CASSQKMTSGNTDTQYF. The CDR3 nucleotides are TGTGCCAGCAGCCAGAAAATGACTAGCGGGAACACAGATACGCAGTATTTT.

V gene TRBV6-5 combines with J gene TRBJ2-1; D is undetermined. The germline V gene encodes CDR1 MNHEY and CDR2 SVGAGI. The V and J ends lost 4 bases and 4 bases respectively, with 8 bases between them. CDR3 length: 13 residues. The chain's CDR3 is CASSFDFYNEQFF. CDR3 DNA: TGTGCCAGCAGTTTCGACTTTTACAATGAGCAGTTCTTC.

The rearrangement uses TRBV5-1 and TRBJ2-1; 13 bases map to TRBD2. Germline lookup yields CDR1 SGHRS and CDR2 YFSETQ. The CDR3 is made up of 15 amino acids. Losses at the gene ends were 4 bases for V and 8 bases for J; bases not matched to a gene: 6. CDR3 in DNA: TGCGCCAGCAGCGCGGGACTAGCGGGAATTTATGAGCAGTTCTTC. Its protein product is CASSAGLAGIYEQFF.

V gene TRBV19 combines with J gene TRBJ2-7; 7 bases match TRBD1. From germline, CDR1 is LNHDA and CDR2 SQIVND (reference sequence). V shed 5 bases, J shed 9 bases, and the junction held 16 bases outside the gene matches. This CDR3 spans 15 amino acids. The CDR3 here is CASSPRRDRSTMQYF. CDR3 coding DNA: TGTGCCAGTAGTCCCCGCCGGGACAGAAGTACGATGCAGTACTTC.

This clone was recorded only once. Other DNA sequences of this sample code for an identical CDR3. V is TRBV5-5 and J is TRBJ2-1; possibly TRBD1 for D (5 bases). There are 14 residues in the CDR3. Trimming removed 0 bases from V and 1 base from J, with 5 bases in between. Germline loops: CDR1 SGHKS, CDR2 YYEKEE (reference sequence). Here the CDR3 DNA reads TGTGCCAGCAGCTTGGGACAGTCCTACAATGAGCAGTTCTTC. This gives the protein CASSLGQSYNEQFF.

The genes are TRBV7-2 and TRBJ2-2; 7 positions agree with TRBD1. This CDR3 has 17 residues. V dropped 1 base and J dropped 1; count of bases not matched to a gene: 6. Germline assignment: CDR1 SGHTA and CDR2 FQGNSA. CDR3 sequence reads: CASSLEGASRNTGELFF. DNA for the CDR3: TGTGCCAGCAGCTTAGAGGGGGCTAGCAGGAACACCGGGGAGCTGTTTTTT. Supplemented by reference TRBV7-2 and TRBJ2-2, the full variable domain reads GAGVSQSPSNKVTEKGKDVELRCDPISGHTALYWYRQSLGQGLEFLIYFQGNSAPDKSGLPSDRFSAERTGGSVSTLTIQRTQQEDSAVYLCASSLEGASRNTGELFFGEGSRLTVL.

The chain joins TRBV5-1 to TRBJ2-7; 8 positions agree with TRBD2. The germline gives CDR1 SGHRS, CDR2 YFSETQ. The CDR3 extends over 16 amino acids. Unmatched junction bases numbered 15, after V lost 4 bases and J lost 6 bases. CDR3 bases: TGCGCCAGCAGCCCGGAGGGAGCCGGACTAGCTCTCGAGCAGTACTTC. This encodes CASSPEGAGLALEQYF. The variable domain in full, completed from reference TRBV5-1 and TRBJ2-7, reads KAGVTQTPRYLIKTRGQQVTLSCSPISGHRSVSWYQQTPGQGLQFLFEYFSETQRNKGNFPGRFSGRQFSNSRSEMNVSTLELGDSALYLCASSPEGAGLALEQYFGPGTRLTVT.

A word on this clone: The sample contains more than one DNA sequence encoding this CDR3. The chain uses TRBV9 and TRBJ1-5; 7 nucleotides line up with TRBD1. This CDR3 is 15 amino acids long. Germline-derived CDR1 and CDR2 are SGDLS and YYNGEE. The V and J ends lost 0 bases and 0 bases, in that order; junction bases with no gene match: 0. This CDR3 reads CASSVGQGSNQPQHF. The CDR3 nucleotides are TGTGCCAGCAGCGTAGGACAGGGTAGCAATCAGCCCCAGCATTTT.

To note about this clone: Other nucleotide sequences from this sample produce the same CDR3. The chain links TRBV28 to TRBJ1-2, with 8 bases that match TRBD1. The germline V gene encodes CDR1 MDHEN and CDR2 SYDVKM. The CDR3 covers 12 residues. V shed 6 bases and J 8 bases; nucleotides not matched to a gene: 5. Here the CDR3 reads CASRQGVGGYTF. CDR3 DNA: TGTGCCAGCAGACAGGGGGTAGGGGGCTACACCTTC.

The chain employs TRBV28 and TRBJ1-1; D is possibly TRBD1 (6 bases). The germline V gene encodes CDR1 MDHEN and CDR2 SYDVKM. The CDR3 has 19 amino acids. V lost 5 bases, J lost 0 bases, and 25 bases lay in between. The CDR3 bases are TGTGCCAGCAGTGGGGGCGACGGGGGTCGGTGGGGCATGAACACTGAAGCTTTCTTT. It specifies CASSGGDGGRWGMNTEAFF.

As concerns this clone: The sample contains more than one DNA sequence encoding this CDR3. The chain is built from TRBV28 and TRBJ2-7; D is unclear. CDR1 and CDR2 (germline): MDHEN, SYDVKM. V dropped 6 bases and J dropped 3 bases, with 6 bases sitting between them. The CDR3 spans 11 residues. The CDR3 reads CASSRDYEQYF. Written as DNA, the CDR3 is TGTGCCAGCAGCAGAGACTACGAGCAGTACTTC.

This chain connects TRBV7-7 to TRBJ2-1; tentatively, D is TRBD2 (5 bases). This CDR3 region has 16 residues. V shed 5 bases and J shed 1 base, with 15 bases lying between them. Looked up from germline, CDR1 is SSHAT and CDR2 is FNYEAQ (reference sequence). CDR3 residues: CASSRDSVSSYNEQFF. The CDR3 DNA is TGTGCCAGCAGCCGGGATAGCGTGAGTTCCTACAATGAGCAGTTCTTC.

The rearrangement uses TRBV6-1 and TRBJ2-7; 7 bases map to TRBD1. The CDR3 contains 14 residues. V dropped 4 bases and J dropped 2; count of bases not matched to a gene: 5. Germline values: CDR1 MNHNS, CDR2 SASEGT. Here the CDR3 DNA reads TGTGCCAGCAGTGCCCCCGACAGGGCCTACGAGCAGTACTTC. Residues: CASSAPDRAYEQYF.

The CDR3: CASSALWTSGTDTQYF. CDR3 bases: TGTGCCAGCAGCGCTCTTTGGACTAGCGGCACAGATACGCAGTATTTT. The gene calls are TRBV9 and TRBJ2-3; 9 bases line up with TRBD2. Per germline, CDR1 SGDLS and CDR2 YYNGEE. The CDR3 covers 16 residues. V dropped 3 bases and J dropped 1; count of bases not matched to a gene: 6.

The CDR3 protein is CATGFRGTGELFF. The CDR3 DNA is TGTGCCACTGGGTTTCGCGGCACCGGGGAGCTGTTTTTT. J is TRBJ2-2 and V is TRBV19; D unclear. CDR3 length: 13 amino acids. Trimming removed 10 bases at V and 4 bases at J, with 13 bases between. Germline V gene data show CDR1 as LNHDA and CDR2 as SQIVND (reference sequence).

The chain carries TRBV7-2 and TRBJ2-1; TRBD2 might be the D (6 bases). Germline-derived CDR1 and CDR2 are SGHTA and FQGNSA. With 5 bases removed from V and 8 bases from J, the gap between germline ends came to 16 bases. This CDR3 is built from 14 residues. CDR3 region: CASSTPGTSYEQFF. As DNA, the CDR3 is TGTGCCAGCAGCACCCCCGGGACTTCCTATGAGCAGTTCTTC.

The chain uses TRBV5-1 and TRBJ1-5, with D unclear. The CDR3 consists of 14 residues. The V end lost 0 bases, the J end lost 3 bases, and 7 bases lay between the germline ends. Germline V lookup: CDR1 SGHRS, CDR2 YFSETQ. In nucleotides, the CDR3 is TGCGCCAGCAGCTTGGAACCTCTCAATCAGCCCCAGCATTTT. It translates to CASSLEPLNQPQHF.

CDR3 sequence: CASSQARDRGRHGYTF. The CDR3 DNA sequence: TGTGCCAGCAGCCAAGCTCGAGACAGGGGGAGACATGGCTACACCTTC. The chain links TRBV4-2 to TRBJ1-2, with 9 bases identical to TRBD1. The V and J ends lost 1 base and 6 bases, in that order; junction bases with no gene match: 9. CDR3 length equals 16 residues. Germline values: CDR1 LGHNA, CDR2 YNFKEQ.